The clone carrying this T cell receptor beta chain was observed a handful of times. Its cognate antigen is unknown. The CDR3 runs 15 residues. The data derive from a study of shared clonotypes between healthy human individuals. Study-level findings and limits: Naive CD4 clonotypes overlapped across a few donors at around 5%.

CD45RA+ naive and CD45RA-negative memory subsets were separated from CD4+ cells. Using about 0.2 ug DNA, some 30,000 T cell genomes, the sorted-subset replicate PCRs were run. Method: immunoSEQ multiplex PCR; TCRdb's copy keeps in-frame clones and lacks some. Seen here are millions of clones, over 85% observed once, and the top ten hold 0.13% to 0.15%. The TCR sequence derives from a man aged 18 to 29 in good health. The chain has TRBV21-1 and TRBJ1-5. TRBV21-1 is listed as a pseudogene. What was sequenced was naive CD4+ T cells sorted from blood. Subset: CD45RA+ positively selected. The CDR3 protein is CASGPAGGGDQPQHF. CDR3 nucleotides: TGTGCCAGCGGTCCCGCCGGGGGGGGCGATCAGCCCCAGCATTTT.